This T cell receptor beta chain originates from a study of CD8+ T cells in alopecia areata. Study observations and caveats: Throughout tofacitinib, many expanded lesional clones continued to persist in scalp and blood. Lesional scalp exceeded normal scalp in clonality, especially in alopecia totalis/universalis. How baseline CD8+ expansion relates to response remains uncertain (there was one nonresponder). For patients receiving tofacitinib, scalp clonality and expanded CD8+ clones among the top 100 significantly decreased.

Notes on this clone: Its cognate antigen is unknown.

RNA extraction and reverse transcription yielded cDNA as sequencing template. This table comes from immunoSEQ multiplex PCR, and its TCRdb copy is limited to in-frame clones, with some not included. The data show 200,000 or so clones, 55% to 70% seen once. Treatment denoted: oral pan-JAK inhibitor, 5-10 mg twice daily. With 5 bases removed from V and 0 bases from J, the gap between germline ends came to 14 bases. CDR3 size: 14 residues. Germline assignment: CDR1 SQVTM and CDR2 ANQGSEA. This chain connects TRBV29-1 to TRBJ2-7, with D tentatively TRBD1 (5 bases). Sequenced material: CD4+ T cells sorted from blood, taken at week 24, from a patient treated with tofacitinib. The receptor was isolated from a human donor with alopecia areata. In nucleotides, the CDR3 is TGCAGCGTTTCACGGACACCCTACTCCTACGAGCAGTACTTC. It yields the protein CSVSRTPYSYEQYF.